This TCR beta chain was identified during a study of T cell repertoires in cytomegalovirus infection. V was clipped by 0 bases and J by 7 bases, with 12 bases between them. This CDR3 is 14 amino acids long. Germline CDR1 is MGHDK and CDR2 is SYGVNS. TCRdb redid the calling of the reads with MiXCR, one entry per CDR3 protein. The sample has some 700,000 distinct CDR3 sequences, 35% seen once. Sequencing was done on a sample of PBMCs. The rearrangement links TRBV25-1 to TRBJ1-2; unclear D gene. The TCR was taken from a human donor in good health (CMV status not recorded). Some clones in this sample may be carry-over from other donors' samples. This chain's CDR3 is CASSEYGDRGGYTF. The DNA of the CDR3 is TGTGCCAGCAGTGAATATGGGGATCGGGGTGGCTACACCTTC.